The 5 T cell receptor beta chains presented below share a single source sample, sequenced in a study of blood T cell repertoires in COVID-19. TCRdb's table, derived via immunoSEQ multiplex PCR, lists solely in-frame clones and lacks some. The table records about 55,000 clones, over 70% of them present only once. The specimen was peripheral blood. Receptors were obtained from a woman between 65 and 79 years old with acute or convalescent COVID-19.

The J gene is TRBJ1-6, the V gene TRBV9, with 8 bases matching TRBD1. J lost 7 bases, V lost 4 bases, and 7 bases had no gene match. This CDR3 is built from 15 residues. Germline lookup yields CDR1 SGDLS and CDR2 YYNGEE. The CDR3 loop is CASSTSGGSNSPLHF. The CDR3 DNA sequence: TGTGCCAGCAGCACCTCAGGGGGCTCAAATTCACCCCTCCACTTT.

The CDR3 DNA follows: TGCGCCAGCAGCTTGGATATCCCAGGGTTCAACACCGGGGAGCTGTTTTTT. This gives the protein CASSLDIPGFNTGELFF. V usage is TRBV5-1 and J usage is TRBJ2-2; D is possibly TRBD1 (5 bases). The V and J ends lost 0 bases and 2 bases respectively, with 14 bases between them. Per germline, CDR1 SGHRS and CDR2 YFSETQ. The CDR3 has 17 amino acids.

CDR3 bases: TGTGCCAGCAGCTTAGAGGGGGCAGCTCGTAGCGGCTACACCTTC. Its protein is CASSLEGAARSGYTF. The chain uses TRBV11-2 and TRBJ1-2, with D possibly matching TRBD1 (6 bases). The CDR3 is 15 amino acids. V lost 0 bases to trimming and J lost 8 bases, with 16 bases between them. The germline gives CDR1 SGHAT, CDR2 FQNNGV. Together with reference TRBV11-2 and TRBJ1-2, the CDR3 gives the full variable domain: EAGVAQSPRYKIIEKRQSVAFWCNPISGHATLYWYQQILGQGPKLLIQFQNNGVVDDSQLPKDRFSAERLKGVDSTLKIQPAKLEDSAVYLCASSLEGAARSGYTFGSGTRLTVV.

The V and J genes are TRBV20-1 and TRBJ2-7; D is uncertain. This CDR3 comprises 11 residues. The germline V gene has CDR1 DFQATT and CDR2 SNEGSKA (reference sequence). Trimming cost V 3 bases and J 7 bases, with 10 bases left between them. For the CDR3, the DNA is TGCAGTGCTAGTCCTCGTCAGGAGCAGTACTTC. Its translation: CSASPRQEQYF.

This clone was picked up one time. The CDR3 protein is CASSWVTGGQAKNIQYF. The CDR3 nucleotides read TGCGCCAGCAGCTGGGTCACGGGGGGGCAAGCCAAAAACATTCAGTACTTC. The chain links TRBV5-1 to TRBJ2-4, with TRBD2 matching 8 bases. V was pared by 3 bases and J by 0 bases, with 8 bases of the junction left unmatched. CDR1 and CDR2 from the germline V gene are SGHRS and YFSETQ. The CDR3 runs to 17 residues. Variable domain in full (rest from reference TRBV5-1 and TRBJ2-4): KAGVTQTPRYLIKTRGQQVTLSCSPISGHRSVSWYQQTPGQGLQFLFEYFSETQRNKGNFPGRFSGRQFSNSRSEMNVSTLELGDSALYLCASSWVTGGQAKNIQYFGAGTRLSVL.